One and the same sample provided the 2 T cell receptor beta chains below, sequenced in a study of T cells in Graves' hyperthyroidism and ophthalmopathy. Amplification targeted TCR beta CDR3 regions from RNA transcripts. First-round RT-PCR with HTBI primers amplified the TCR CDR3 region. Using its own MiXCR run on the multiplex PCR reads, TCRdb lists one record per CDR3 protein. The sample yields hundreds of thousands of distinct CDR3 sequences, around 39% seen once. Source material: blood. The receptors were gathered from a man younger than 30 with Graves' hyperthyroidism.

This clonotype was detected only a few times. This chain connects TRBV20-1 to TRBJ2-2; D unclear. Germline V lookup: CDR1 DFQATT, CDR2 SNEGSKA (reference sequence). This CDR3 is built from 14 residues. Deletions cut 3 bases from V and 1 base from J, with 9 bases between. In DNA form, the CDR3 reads TGCAGTGCTAGCTTTCACAAGAACACCGGGGAGCTGTTTTTT. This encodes CSASFHKNTGELFF.

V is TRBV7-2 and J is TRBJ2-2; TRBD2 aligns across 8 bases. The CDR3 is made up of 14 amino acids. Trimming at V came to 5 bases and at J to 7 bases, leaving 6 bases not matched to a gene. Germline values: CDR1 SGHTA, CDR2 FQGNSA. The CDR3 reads CASSPRGTSGELFF. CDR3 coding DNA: TGTGCCAGCAGCCCGCGTGGGACTAGCGGGGAGCTGTTTTTT.